This T cell receptor (beta chain) was identified during a study of blood T cell repertoires in COVID-19. In the study overall: Spain, Italy and the United States supplied samples that represented acute and convalescent COVID-19. The cDNA or gDNA used as material had been derived from T cells, B-cell-depleted T cells, or PBMCs.

In the authors' workflow: Amplified reference gene primers provided the basis for estimating nucleated cell counts. Assay used: immunoSEQ multiplex PCR; TCRdb lists only in-frame clones, some missing. V and J calls and clone size come straight from that table; D and trimming were deduced from the DNA. The repertoire holds roughly 290,000 clones, with around nine tenths as singletons. This CDR3 contains 15 residues. Between the trimmed V and J ends, which lost 2 bases and 0 bases, there was a span of 9 bases. Germline CDR1 and CDR2: SGHAT and FQNNGV. The sequence was collected from a man aged 25 to 40 with acute or convalescent COVID-19. The V call is TRBV11-2, the J call TRBJ2-3; TRBD2 is a possible D gene (5 bases). The specimen sequenced was peripheral blood. The chain's CDR3 is CASSLIGGSTDTQYF. DNA of the CDR3: TGTGCCAGCAGCTTAATAGGCGGGAGCACAGATACGCAGTATTTT.